One sample yielded the 26 T cell receptor beta chains listed below, sequenced in a study of CD8 T cells in Susac syndrome. With random hexamers, about 0.45 to 1 ug RNA was reverse transcribed. MiXCR was run by TCRdb on the immunoSEQ multiplex PCR reads, yielding one entry per CDR3 protein. The sample consists of fewer than 200,000 distinct CDR3 sequences, about 95% of them appearing once. Source material: CD4+ T cells from PBMCs. These receptor sequences come from a human donor in good health.

This chain links TRBV5-4 with TRBJ2-7; 7 positions agree with TRBD2. CDR1 SGHNT and CDR2 YYREEE come from the germline V gene (reference sequence). V lost 2 bases and J lost 7; bases outside the gene matches: 9. The CDR3 consists of 14 residues. CDR3 region: CASSLTSGKGEQYF. The CDR3, as DNA: TGTGCCAGCAGCTTAACCAGCGGGAAGGGAGAGCAGTACTTC.

The V gene is TRBV2, the J gene TRBJ2-2; the D gene is possibly TRBD1 (6 bases). The CDR3 runs to 13 residues. The V end was cut by 9 bases, the J end by 2 bases, with 10 bases between. Germline assignment: CDR1 SNHLY and CDR2 FYNNEI. The CDR3: CARGTPNTGELFF. The CDR3 DNA follows: TGTGCCAGGGGGACACCCAACACCGGGGAGCTGTTTTTT.

The CDR3 here is CASSTRTSGRGRANEQFF. The DNA of the CDR3 is TGTGCCAGCAGCACCCGGACTAGCGGGAGAGGGCGGGCGAATGAGCAGTTCTTC. The rearrangement uses TRBV9 and TRBJ2-1, with 13 bases that match TRBD2. Trimming at V came to 4 bases and at J to 7 bases, leaving 14 bases not matched to a gene. Germline V gene lookup returns CDR1 SGDLS and CDR2 YYNGEE. This CDR3 is built from 18 residues.

This rearrangement joins TRBV28 to TRBJ1-1; 9 bases are a match to TRBD1. The CDR3 is made up of 16 amino acids. J was trimmed by 1 base and V by 4 bases; bases with no gene match: 7. The germline V gene encodes CDR1 MDHEN and CDR2 SYDVKM. For the CDR3, the DNA is TGTGCCAGCAGTTCTCCCGGGACAGGGCAGAACACTGAAGCTTTCTTT. It yields the protein CASSSPGTGQNTEAFF.

The rearrangement uses TRBV29-1 and TRBJ1-1, with D maybe TRBD1 (5 bases). This CDR3 contains 13 residues. Between the trimmed V and J ends, which lost 4 bases and 5 bases, there was a span of 14 bases. Germline CDR1 is SQVTM and CDR2 is ANQGSEA. The chain's CDR3 is CSVGPGWGTEAFF. DNA of the CDR3: TGCAGCGTTGGGCCCGGGTGGGGGACTGAAGCTTTCTTT.

V and J are TRBV29-1 and TRBJ2-5; 9 bases fit TRBD1. V was pared by 6 bases and J by 5 bases, with 7 bases of the junction left unmatched. There are 13 residues in the CDR3. Germline CDR1 reads SQVTM; CDR2 reads ANQGSEA. The CDR3, as DNA: TGCAGCGTCGTAACAGGGGGCGGCGAGACCCAGTACTTC. It is translated as CSVVTGGGETQYF.

This chain links TRBV7-9 with TRBJ2-3; D gene uncertain. With 5 bases removed from V and 4 bases from J, the gap between germline ends came to 19 bases. The germline V gene encodes CDR1 SEHNR and CDR2 FQNEAQ (reference sequence). CDR3 length: 16 residues. Here the CDR3 DNA reads TGTGCCAGCAGCGAACCGGCCTCCCCTGGGGCAGATACGCAGTATTTT. Translated: CASSEPASPGADTQYF.

The J gene is TRBJ2-1, the V gene TRBV30; D uncertain. CDR1 is GTSNPN and CDR2 is SVGIG in the germline V gene (reference sequence). Deletions cut 5 bases from V and 0 bases from J, with 11 bases between. The CDR3 contains 14 residues. The CDR3 sequence: CAWLPVGSYNEQFF. In nucleotides, the CDR3 is TGTGCCTGGCTTCCGGTGGGCTCCTACAATGAGCAGTTCTTC.

The chain links TRBV29-1 to TRBJ2-3; TRBD2 matches at 11 bases. CDR3 length: 14 amino acids. V shed 4 bases and J 0 bases; nucleotides not matched to a gene: 0. Germline V lookup: CDR1 SQVTM, CDR2 ANQGSEA. The CDR3 DNA reads TGCAGCGTTGGGACTAGCGGGAGCACAGATACGCAGTATTTT. Its translation is CSVGTSGSTDTQYF.

This sequence joins TRBV29-1 and TRBJ2-5; perhaps D is TRBD1 or TRBD2 (6 bases each). CDR1 and CDR2 (germline): SQVTM, ANQGSEA. The CDR3 has 14 amino acids. V lost 6 bases and J 1 base, leaving 15 bases between the germline ends. The chain's CDR3 is CSVLRRDTQETQYF. The CDR3 DNA reads TGCAGCGTCCTCAGGAGGGACACCCAAGAGACCCAGTACTTC.

The chain uses TRBV29-1 and TRBJ2-7, with TRBD2 matching 10 bases. V lost 6 bases and J lost 2; bases outside the gene matches: 4. Germline loops: CDR1 SQVTM, CDR2 ANQGSEA. The CDR3 extends over 13 amino acids. CDR3 amino acids: CSVLAGPPYEQYF. CDR3 DNA: TGCAGCGTACTAGCGGGACCACCCTACGAGCAGTACTTC.

The chain has TRBV20-1 and TRBJ2-2; 8 nucleotides agree with TRBD1. With 3 bases clipped from V and 1 base from J, the junction kept 4 bases outside the gene matches. CDR1 and CDR2 (germline): DFQATT, SNEGSKA (reference sequence). The CDR3 totals 15 residues. The CDR3 reads CSASTGTGNTGELFF. CDR3 nucleotide sequence: TGCAGTGCTAGCACCGGGACAGGGAACACCGGGGAGCTGTTTTTT.

The V gene is TRBV20-1, the J gene TRBJ2-2; D gene unclear. The V end was cut by 3 bases, the J end by 5 bases, with 7 bases between. The CDR3 is 12 residues long. CDR1 and CDR2 from the germline V gene are DFQATT and SNEGSKA (reference sequence). CDR3 sequence (DNA): TGCAGTGCTAGCTGGAAAACCGGGGAGCTGTTTTTT. It yields the protein CSASWKTGELFF.

The chain uses TRBV7-3 and TRBJ2-1, with D possibly TRBD2 on 6 matching bases. The length of the CDR3 is 14 residues. Germline V gene sequence: CDR1 SGHTA, CDR2 FQGTGA. The ends were cut back, 4 bases at V and 9 bases at J, with 16 bases in the middle. The CDR3 here is CASSSRLDSGEQFF. DNA of the CDR3: TGTGCCAGCAGCTCCCGACTAGATTCGGGTGAGCAGTTCTTC.

The rearrangement uses TRBV29-1 and TRBJ2-3, with D uncertain. The CDR3 runs to 12 residues. CDR1 is SQVTM and CDR2 is ANQGSEA in the germline V gene. V lost 4 bases, J lost 8 bases, and 13 bases lay in between. The CDR3 loop reads CSVGPWSGTQYF. In DNA form, the CDR3 reads TGCAGCGTTGGCCCCTGGTCGGGTACGCAGTATTTT.

The chain has TRBV30 and TRBJ2-1, with TRBD2 identical over 7 bases. Looked up from germline, CDR1 is GTSNPN and CDR2 is SVGIG (reference sequence). This CDR3 region has 16 residues. Germline trimming cut 3 bases from V and 4 bases from J; bases unmatched to any gene: 12. The CDR3 is CAWRSIGASGYNEQFF. The CDR3 bases are TGTGCCTGGAGGTCCATCGGGGCTAGCGGTTACAATGAGCAGTTCTTC. The whole variable domain, filled in from reference TRBV30 and TRBJ2-1, reads SQTIHQWPATLVQPVGSPLSLECTVEGTSNPNLYWYRQAAGRGLQLLFYSVGIGQISSEVPQNLSASRPQDRQFILSSKKLLLSDSGFYLCAWRSIGASGYNEQFFGPGTRLTVL.

The chain uses TRBV3-1 and TRBJ2-5, with 10 bases aligning to TRBD2. V lost 3 bases to trimming and J lost 5 bases; unmatched junction nucleotides: 3. The CDR3 contains 14 residues. CDR1 LGHDT and CDR2 YNNKEL come from the germline V gene (reference sequence). CDR3 bases: TGTGCCAGCAGCCAGGTAGCGGGAGGTGAGACCCAGTACTTC. Protein: CASSQVAGGETQYF.

J is TRBJ2-1 and V is TRBV20-1; D uncertain. This CDR3 region has 15 residues. Germline V CDR1 and CDR2: DFQATT, SNEGSKA (reference sequence). V lost 6 bases and J lost 2, with 17 bases in between. In nucleotides, the CDR3 is TGCAGTGCAACCCCCGGCCAGGTACCCTACAATGAGCAGTTCTTC. Translation gives CSATPGQVPYNEQFF.

The chain uses TRBV3-1 and TRBJ2-7; D is unclear. The CDR3 runs to 15 residues. V lost 4 bases to trimming and J lost 3 bases, with 16 bases between them. Germline CDR1 is LGHDT and CDR2 is YNNKEL (reference sequence). Here the CDR3 reads CASSPFGALFYEQYF. In nucleotides, the CDR3 is TGTGCCAGCAGCCCCTTCGGAGCGTTATTCTACGAGCAGTACTTC.

This clonotype was counted once. This sequence joins TRBV30 and TRBJ1-1, with D possibly TRBD1 on 5 matching bases. The CDR3 contains 14 residues. Germline V gene sequence: CDR1 GTSNPN, CDR2 SVGIG (reference sequence). The germline V and J ends were trimmed by 4 bases and 1 base, with 13 bases remaining between them. CDR3 sequence (DNA): TGTGCCTGGACCCGGGGACCGGCGAACACTGAAGCTTTCTTT. Its translation is CAWTRGPANTEAFF.

This chain connects TRBV15 to TRBJ2-3; D may match TRBD1 or TRBD2 (5 bases each). The germline V gene encodes CDR1 LNHNV and CDR2 YYDKDF (reference sequence). CDR3 length: 16 residues. The V and J ends lost 3 bases and 1 base respectively, with 14 bases between them. CDR3 loop: CATSSGKGSRTDTQYF. The DNA for the CDR3 is TGTGCCACCAGCAGTGGGAAGGGGAGCCGCACAGATACGCAGTATTTT.

The V and J genes are TRBV12-3 or TRBV12-4 and TRBJ1-5; D is possibly TRBD1 (5 bases). V gave up 5 bases and J gave up 7 bases, with 9 bases separating them. The CDR3 covers 12 residues. The CDR3 DNA sequence: TGTGCCAGCAGTAAGGGACCGCAGCCCCAGCATTTT. Its translation is CASSKGPQPQHF.

The genes are TRBV28 and TRBJ2-2; 12 nucleotides line up with TRBD2. The CDR3 covers 17 residues. Germline CDR1 reads MDHEN; CDR2 reads SYDVKM. V lost 5 bases, J lost 5 bases, and 9 bases stayed unmatched. The CDR3 spells CASSRGLAGSGTGELFF. DNA of the CDR3: TGTGCCAGCAGTCGGGGACTAGCGGGTTCGGGGACCGGGGAGCTGTTTTTT.

Written as DNA, the CDR3 is TGTGCCAGCAGTGAGAACACTGAAGCTTTCTTT. This sequence encodes CASSENTEAFF. The rearrangement uses TRBV28 and TRBJ1-1, with unresolved D. The V end was cut by 5 bases, the J end by 1 base, with 2 bases between. Germline values: CDR1 MDHEN, CDR2 SYDVKM. The CDR3 has 11 amino acids. Full variable domain (remainder filled in from reference TRBV28 and TRBJ1-1): DVKVTQSSRYLVKRTGEKVFLECVQDMDHENMFWYRQDPGLGLRLIYFSYDVKMKEKGDIPEGYSVSREKKERFSLILESASTNQTSMYLCASSENTEAFFGQGTRLTVV.

The V gene is TRBV30, the J gene TRBJ2-6; 7 positions agree with TRBD2. CDR3 length: 16 amino acids. Germline CDR1 GTSNPN, CDR2 SVGIG (reference sequence). Trimming at V came to 4 bases and at J to 2 bases, leaving 8 bases not matched to a gene. CDR3 residues: CAWKSGAIPGANVLTF. In DNA, the CDR3 is TGTGCCTGGAAAAGCGGGGCTATTCCTGGGGCCAACGTCCTGACTTTC.

This chain joins TRBV24-1 and TRBJ2-1, with TRBD2 matching 9 bases. The CDR3 has 15 amino acids. Per germline, CDR1 KGHDR and CDR2 SFDVKD. Losses at the gene ends were 5 bases for V and 0 bases for J; bases not matched to a gene: 1. The CDR3 is CATSGGRASYNEQFF. The CDR3 nucleotides are TGTGCCACCAGTGGCGGGAGGGCCTCCTACAATGAGCAGTTCTTC.